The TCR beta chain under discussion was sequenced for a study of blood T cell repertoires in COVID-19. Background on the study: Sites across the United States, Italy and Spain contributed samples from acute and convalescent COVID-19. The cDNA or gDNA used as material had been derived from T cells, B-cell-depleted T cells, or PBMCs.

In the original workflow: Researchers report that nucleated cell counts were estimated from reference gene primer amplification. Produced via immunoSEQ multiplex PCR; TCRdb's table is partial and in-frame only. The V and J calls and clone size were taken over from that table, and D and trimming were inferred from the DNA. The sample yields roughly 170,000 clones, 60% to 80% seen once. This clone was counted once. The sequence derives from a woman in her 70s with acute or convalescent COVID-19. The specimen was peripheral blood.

CDR3 amino acids: CASKREGGYNEQFF. The CDR3 nucleotides are TGTGCCAGCAAGCGGGAGGGGGGATACAATGAGCAGTTCTTC. The chain is built from TRBV2 and TRBJ2-1, with TRBD2 matching 10 bases. Germline V CDR1 and CDR2: SNHLY, FYNNEI. The CDR3 is 14 residues long. With 7 bases clipped from V and 4 bases from J, the junction kept 4 bases outside the gene matches. The whole variable domain, remainder taken from reference TRBV2 and TRBJ2-1, is EPEVTQTPSHQVTQMGQEVILRCVPISNHLYFYWYRQILGQKVEFLVSFYNNEISEKSEIFDDQFSVERPDGSNFTLKIRSTKLEDSAMYFCASKREGGYNEQFFGPGTRLTVL.